Listed below are T cell receptor beta chains from one sample, sequenced in a study of T cell changes during pregnancy in multiple sclerosis. The assay was immunoSEQ multiplex PCR, and TCRdb's table has in-frame clones only and misses some. The sample lists some 99,000 clones; around 92% were seen once. Source: peripheral blood, taken after pregnancy. These receptors came from a female donor in good health, enrolled as a control in a pregnancy study. The CDR3 runs from the conserved cysteine through the conserved F or W. The order of the fields is V gene, clone size, J gene, D gene, CDR3 protein, CDR3 DNA. D genes are given only for firm matches. Only part of the rows carry a size: once, few, many, or a class if the clone is expanded.

TRBV6-4	-	TRBJ2-3	-	CASQVRGGSTDTQYF	TGTGCCAGCCAGGTGAGGGGGGGAAGCACAGATACGCAGTATTTT
TRBV20-1	-	TRBJ1-1	-	CSALFNTEAFF	TGCAGTGCTTTATTTAACACTGAAGCTTTCTTT
TRBV10-2	-	TRBJ1-1	-	CASSESSGSNTEAFF	TGCGCCAGCAGTGAGTCGAGTGGTTCGAACACTGAAGCTTTCTTT
TRBV5-5	-	TRBJ2-1	-	CASSLGWGRRANEQFF	TGTGCCAGCAGCTTGGGTTGGGGCCGAAGGGCCAATGAGCAGTTCTTC
TRBV6-1	-	TRBJ2-2	-	CASHKSGDTGELFF	TGTGCCAGCCACAAGTCAGGGGACACCGGGGAGCTGTTTTTT
TRBV5-1	-	TRBJ2-7	-	CASSAEIGSTYEQYF	TGCGCCAGCAGCGCTGAAATCGGTTCTACCTACGAGCAGTACTTC
TRBV7-9	-	TRBJ1-3	-	CASSLDGGRAGNTIYF	TGTGCCAGCAGCTTAGACGGGGGGCGAGCTGGAAACACCATATATTTT
TRBV7-9	-	TRBJ1-1	-	CASSPWGRSQNTEAFF	TGTGCCAGCAGCCCTTGGGGGCGATCCCAGAACACTGAAGCTTTCTTT
TRBV11-3	-	TRBJ2-2	TRBD2	CASSYGGANTGELFF	TGTGCCAGCAGCTACGGGGGGGCGAACACCGGGGAGCTGTTTTTT
TRBV7-2	-	TRBJ2-7	TRBD1	CASSSLGQGDEQYF	TGTGCCAGCAGCTCTCTGGGACAGGGGGACGAGCAGTACTTC
TRBV19	-	TRBJ2-3	-	CASSINSPSTDTQYF	TGTGCCAGTAGTATAAACAGCCCTAGCACAGATACGCAGTATTTT
TRBV5-4	once	TRBJ1-1	-	CASSERAGGTEAFF	TGTGCCAGCAGCGAGAGGGCCGGGGGGACTGAAGCTTTCTTT
TRBV4-1	-	TRBJ2-1	TRBD1	CASSWDRGNEQFF	TGCGCCAGCAGCTGGGACAGGGGGAATGAGCAGTTCTTC
TRBV6-1	-	TRBJ1-2	TRBD1	CASSEARTGVVGGYTF	TGTGCCAGCAGTGAAGCTCGGACAGGGGTGGTTGGTGGCTACACCTTC
TRBV30	-	TRBJ2-1	TRBD1	CAWARQGSEQFF	TGTGCCTGGGCTAGACAGGGTTCTGAGCAGTTCTTC
TRBV19	-	TRBJ2-5	TRBD1	CASRGLGQGETQYF	TGTGCCAGTAGGGGGCTGGGACAGGGGGAGACCCAGTACTTC
TRBV6-5	-	TRBJ2-5	TRBD1	CATQREGQGTETQYF	TGTGCCACACAACGAGAGGGACAGGGGACGGAGACCCAGTACTTC
TRBV7-9	once	TRBJ1-5	-	CASSLPFANQPQHF	TGTGCCAGCAGCTTACCTTTCGCGAATCAGCCCCAGCATTTT
TRBV2	-	TRBJ2-5	TRBD2	CASSEGAAGGPGETQYF	TGTGCCAGCAGTGAGGGGGCGGCGGGGGGGCCGGGAGAGACCCAGTACTTC